This T cell receptor beta chain comes out of a study of shared clonotypes between healthy human individuals. Study observations and caveats: Clonotype sharing among donors, it was expected, would be affected by sequencing depth.

The CDR3 spans 16 residues. Germline assignment: CDR1 SGHDT and CDR2 YYEEEE. V lost 4 bases, J lost 7 bases, and 13 bases stayed unmatched. The naive CD8 population came from CD45RO-negative cells selected for CCR7, without terminally differentiated effector memory CD45RA+ cells. A word on this clone: The antigen is undetermined.

Some clones are missing from TCRdb's copy, which holds only in-frame ones; the method was immunoSEQ multiplex PCR. The top ten clones hold approximately 0.3% of a sample with roughly 570,000 clones, roughly 98% of them seen once. Sequenced input: naive CD8+ T cells sorted from blood. The chain couples TRBV5-6 to TRBJ1-5, with 8 bases lining up with TRBD1. This sequence originates from a young man in good health. The CDR3 region has the DNA TGTGCCAGCAGCCGAGGGGCAGGACAGGGTTTCCAGCCCCAGCATTTT. The encoded protein is CASSRGAGQGFQPQHF.